This T cell receptor beta chain came from a study of OX40 agonist ivuxolimab in advanced cancers. Overall study context: Every 2 weeks, ivuxolimab was infused into the patients intravenously at between 0.01 and 10 mg/kg. Overall study results and limits: Mean expanded clone counts were higher in CD8+ than CD4+ T cells.

Here immunoSEQ multiplex PCR was the method, and the copy in TCRdb shows in-frame clones only, minus some. The sample consists of about 40,000 clones, approximately 87% of them appearing once. This CDR3 has 16 residues. Losses at the gene ends were 4 bases for V and 7 bases for J; bases not matched to a gene: 10. The germline gives CDR1 MDHEN, CDR2 SYDVKM. To note about this clone: The antigen is undetermined.

Systemic immunosuppression or autoimmune disease history was grounds to exclude patients. This receptor was identified in an adult with an advanced solid tumor such as melanoma, head and neck, liver or kidney cancer. The starting material was CD4+ or CD8+ T cells sorted from blood, obtained in a trial of the OX40 agonist ivuxolimab. This chain links TRBV28 with TRBJ1-6; 7 bases align to TRBD1. The CDR3 loop is CASSSIQGRVNSPLHF. The CDR3 DNA sequence: TGTGCCAGCAGTTCAATACAGGGGAGAGTCAATTCACCCCTCCACTTT. Combining the CDR3 with reference TRBV28 and TRBJ1-6 gives the whole variable domain DVKVTQSSRYLVKRTGEKVFLECVQDMDHENMFWYRQDPGLGLRLIYFSYDVKMKEKGDIPEGYSVSREKKERFSLILESASTNQTSMYLCASSSIQGRVNSPLHFGNGTRLTVT.